The 13 T cell receptor beta chains listed next were all sequenced from one sample in a study of CD8 T cells in ankylosing spondylitis. TCRdb reanalysed the 5' RACE reads using MiXCR and keeps one entry per CDR3 protein. The sample holds 150,000 to 200,000 distinct CDR3 sequences, 10% to 15% seen once. Sample: blood, either unsorted or a sorted T cell fraction (not recorded which). Source of these receptors: a female donor with ankylosing spondylitis or in good health (not recorded which).

There are many counts of this clonotype. The rearrangement links TRBV19 to TRBJ1-6, with D hard to call. Trimming pared 7 bases from V and 12 bases from J, leaving 16 bases between. The CDR3 consists of 13 residues. Germline-derived CDR1 and CDR2 are LNHDA and SQIVND (reference sequence). Here the CDR3 reads CASTLSLLGPLHF. The CDR3, as DNA: TGTGCCAGTACCCTATCTCTCCTCGGACCCCTCCACTTT.

The rearrangement joins TRBV24-1 to TRBJ2-1, with TRBD2 matching over 8 bases. Germline CDR1 is KGHDR and CDR2 is SFDVKD. V lost 10 bases to trimming and J lost 8 bases; unmatched junction nucleotides: 18. The CDR3 totals 16 residues. The CDR3 nucleotides are TGTGCCACTAGGAGGGGGTTAGCGGGATCACTCGATGAGCAGTTCTTC. It specifies CATRRGLAGSLDEQFF.

This clonotype appeared many times. This rearrangement joins TRBV5-5 to TRBJ2-7; TRBD2 aligns across 9 bases. Germline CDR1 reads SGHKS; CDR2 reads YYEKEE (reference sequence). The length of the CDR3 is 14 residues. J gave up 4 bases and V 3 bases, and 5 bases lay outside the gene matches. The CDR3 sequence: CASSYASGKYEQYF. The DNA of the CDR3 is TGTGCCAGCAGCTACGCTAGCGGGAAATACGAGCAGTACTTC.

The sample holds many counts of this clonotype. V is TRBV5-4 and J is TRBJ1-6, with D hard to call. Per germline, CDR1 SGHNT and CDR2 YYREEE (reference sequence). The CDR3 length is 15 residues. V was pared by 0 bases and J by 8 bases, with 12 bases between. The chain's CDR3 is CASSLGGRTDSPLHF. The CDR3 coding sequence is TGTGCCAGCAGCTTGGGTGGCCGGACGGATTCACCCCTCCACTTT.

This clonotype was seen repeatedly, ten times or more. The chain has TRBV29-1 and TRBJ1-1; possibly TRBD1 for D (5 bases). The V end was cut by 3 bases, the J end by 4 bases, with 12 bases between. This CDR3 is built from 13 residues. Germline assignment: CDR1 SQVTM and CDR2 ANQGSEA. The CDR3: CSVEGLLFTEAFF. The CDR3 nucleotides read TGCAGCGTTGAGGGGCTGCTGTTCACTGAAGCTTTCTTT. Based on the CDR3 plus reference TRBV29-1 and TRBJ1-1, the full variable domain is SAVISQKPSRDICQRGTSLTIQCQVDSQVTMMFWYRQQPGQSLTLIATANQGSEATYESGFVIDKFPISRPNLTFSTLTVSNMSPEDSSIYLCSVEGLLFTEAFFGQGTRLTVV.

This clonotype was counted ten times or more. V and J are TRBV28 and TRBJ1-2; 7 bases match TRBD1. The CDR3 has 13 residues. The ends lost 6 bases at V and 2 bases at J; junction bases unmatched: 3. Germline values: CDR1 MDHEN, CDR2 SYDVKM. The CDR3 region has the DNA TGTGCCAGCAGGCAGGACAGGAACTATGGCTACACCTTC. It translates to CASRQDRNYGYTF.

This clonotype was detected ten times or more. The CDR3 DNA is TGTGCCAGCAGTTTAGCGGGAGGCGCCGGGGAGCTGTTTTTT. Its translation is CASSLAGGAGELFF. This chain uses TRBV12-3 or TRBV12-4 with TRBJ2-2; possibly TRBD2 for D (6 bases). This CDR3 spans 14 amino acids. V was pared by 0 bases and J by 6 bases, with 8 bases between.

This clonotype occurred a few times. This rearrangement joins TRBV7-2 to TRBJ2-1; D might be TRBD2 (6 bases). There are 17 residues in the CDR3. CDR1 and CDR2 from the germline V gene are SGHTA and FQGNSA. The V gene lost 5 bases and the J gene lost 0 bases, with 17 bases spanning the gap. The CDR3 region has the DNA TGTGCCAGCAGCCCCATGAGACTAGTGAGCTCCTACAATGAGCAGTTCTTC. Its translation: CASSPMRLVSSYNEQFF.

This clonotype occurred many times. The chain employs TRBV5-6 and TRBJ2-7; TRBD1 aligns across 7 bases. V shed 0 bases, J shed 2 bases, and the junction held 11 bases outside the gene matches. This CDR3 is built from 17 residues. CDR1 SGHDT and CDR2 YYEEEE come from the germline V gene. This chain's CDR3 is CASSLEVARQGAYEQYF. The CDR3 coding sequence is TGTGCCAGCAGCTTGGAAGTGGCGAGACAGGGAGCCTACGAGCAGTACTTC.

Ten or more counts support this clonotype. This chain joins TRBV29-1 and TRBJ1-1, with 9 bases matching TRBD1. Germline V gene lookup returns CDR1 SQVTM and CDR2 ANQGSEA. Trimming at V came to 6 bases and at J to 1 base, leaving 3 bases not matched to a gene. This CDR3 is 13 amino acids long. CDR3 sequence: CSVGTGWNTEAFF. The CDR3 nucleotides are TGCAGCGTGGGGACAGGGTGGAACACTGAAGCTTTCTTT.

This clonotype has a handful of counts. This sequence joins TRBV24-1 and TRBJ1-5; no reliable D call. With 4 bases removed from V and 4 bases from J, the gap between germline ends came to 13 bases. CDR3 length: 15 residues. The germline CDR1 and CDR2 sequences are KGHDR and SFDVKD. The CDR3 DNA reads TGTGCCACCAGTGACCGGACGGTAGAGAATCAGCCCCAGCATTTT. Translating gives CATSDRTVENQPQHF.

The chain couples TRBV7-2 to TRBJ2-4, with D uncertain. This CDR3 spans 13 amino acids. V was cut by 0 bases and J by 8 bases, with 8 bases left in between. Per the germline V gene, CDR1 is SGHTA and CDR2 is FQGNSA. CDR3 DNA sequence: TGTGCCAGCAGCTTAGCCGCTCCTGACATTCAGTACTTC. Its translation: CASSLAAPDIQYF.

The chain has TRBV5-4 and TRBJ2-1; 8 bases match TRBD2. Germline V lookup: CDR1 SGHNT, CDR2 YYREEE (reference sequence). The CDR3 length is 14 residues. J gave up 10 bases and V 4 bases, and 10 bases lay outside the gene matches. The CDR3 protein is CASSPTSAEGEQFF. The DNA for the CDR3 is TGTGCCAGCAGCCCGACTAGCGCCGAAGGGGAGCAGTTCTTC.